A selection of T cell receptor beta chains follows, all from one sample in a study of Ad26.COV2.S vaccination and SARS-CoV-2 variants. TCRdb keeps only in-frame clones here, not all; method: immunoSEQ multiplex PCR. The sample yields under 550,000 clones, 85% to 90% seen once. This specimen was peripheral blood, taken in a trial of Ad26.COV2.S vaccine versus placebo. Every receptor here comes from a person aged 18-65 years who received the Ad26.COV2.S COVID-19 vaccine or a placebo. The CDR3 runs from the conserved cysteine through the conserved F or W. D genes are given only for firm matches. Size is stated for part of the rows, as once, few or many counts, or as a class when the clone is expanded.

CDR3nt: TGTGCCAGCAGTGCCCTTAGGTCTGGGGCCAACGTCCTGACTTTC
CDR3aa: CASSALRSGANVLTF
abundance: NA
d_gene: NA
v_gene: TRBV28
j_gene: TRBJ2-6

CDR3nt: TGTGCCTGGAGTGTACGTGGGAGCTATGGCTACACCTTC
CDR3aa: CAWSVRGSYGYTF
abundance: once
d_gene: NA
v_gene: TRBV30
j_gene: TRBJ1-2

CDR3nt: TGTGCCAGCAGCGTAGCGGGACCATACTCTGGAAACACCATATATTTT
CDR3aa: CASSVAGPYSGNTIYF
abundance: NA
d_gene: NA
v_gene: TRBV9
j_gene: TRBJ1-3

CDR3nt: TGCGCCAGCAGCCAAGCTCCGGACAGGTTCGCTGAGCAGTTCTTC
CDR3aa: CASSQAPDRFAEQFF
abundance: NA
d_gene: TRBD1
v_gene: TRBV4-3
j_gene: TRBJ2-1

CDR3nt: TGCGCCAGCAGTTCCCCTAACTTGTTCCAAGAGACCCAGTACTTC
CDR3aa: CASSSPNLFQETQYF
abundance: NA
d_gene: NA
v_gene: TRBV10-2
j_gene: TRBJ2-5

CDR3nt: TGTGCCAGCAGCTTGAGGGGGCGCGGGAATAGCAATCAGCCCCAGCATTTT
CDR3aa: CASSLRGRGNSNQPQHF
abundance: NA
d_gene: TRBD1
v_gene: TRBV7-9
j_gene: TRBJ1-5

CDR3nt: TGTGCCAGCAGTTACCAAGCGGGGGGGCCGTTCACCGGGGAGCTGTTTTTT
CDR3aa: CASSYQAGGPFTGELFF
abundance: NA
d_gene: TRBD2
v_gene: TRBV6-2/TRBV6-3
j_gene: TRBJ2-2

CDR3nt: TGTGCCAGTAGTATAGGCGGGACTGAGACCTACGAGCAGTACTTC
CDR3aa: CASSIGGTETYEQYF
abundance: NA
d_gene: NA
v_gene: TRBV19
j_gene: TRBJ2-7

CDR3nt: TGTGCCAGCAGCTTGGCGGGGAAGTCGAACACCGGGGAGCTGTTTTTT
CDR3aa: CASSLAGKSNTGELFF
abundance: NA
d_gene: NA
v_gene: TRBV5-4
j_gene: TRBJ2-2

CDR3nt: TGTGCCAGCAGCTCGGGGGGAAACATTCAGTACTTC
CDR3aa: CASSSGGNIQYF
abundance: NA
d_gene: TRBD2
v_gene: TRBV7-9
j_gene: TRBJ2-4

CDR3nt: TGCGCCAGCGCCGGGGACGGAGAAAAACTGTTTTTT
CDR3aa: CASAGDGEKLFF
abundance: NA
d_gene: NA
v_gene: TRBV5-1
j_gene: TRBJ1-4

CDR3nt: TGTGCCAGCAGCTCCACCTATCGGCGGGAACAGGGGGCCCTCTATGGCTACACCTTC
CDR3aa: CASSSTYRREQGALYGYTF
abundance: NA
d_gene: TRBD1
v_gene: TRBV3-1/TRBV3-2
j_gene: TRBJ1-2

CDR3nt: TGTGCCAGCAGCTTCGATTTGTTCACCGGGGAGCTGTTTTTT
CDR3aa: CASSFDLFTGELFF
abundance: NA
d_gene: NA
v_gene: TRBV7-9
j_gene: TRBJ2-2

CDR3nt: TGTGCCAGCAGCTTAGTAGGGGCAGGGGGGAGCTCTGGGGCCAACGTCCTGACTTTC
CDR3aa: CASSLVGAGGSSGANVLTF
abundance: NA
d_gene: NA
v_gene: TRBV7-8
j_gene: TRBJ2-6

CDR3nt: TGTGCCAGCAGCGACAGTGGGGAGCTGTTTTTT
CDR3aa: CASSDSGELFF
abundance: NA
d_gene: NA
v_gene: TRBV9
j_gene: TRBJ2-2

CDR3nt: TGTGCCAGCAGAGAGGGGGCGAGCTATAATTCACCCCTCCACTTT
CDR3aa: CASREGASYNSPLHF
abundance: NA
d_gene: TRBD1
v_gene: TRBV6-6
j_gene: TRBJ1-6

CDR3nt: TGTGCCACCAGTGATCGGACAGCCTACAATGAGCAGTTCTTC
CDR3aa: CATSDRTAYNEQFF
abundance: once
d_gene: NA
v_gene: TRBV24-1
j_gene: TRBJ2-1

CDR3nt: TGTGCCAGTAGTATGCCGATAGGGAGCTACACCGGGGAGCTGTTTTTT
CDR3aa: CASSMPIGSYTGELFF
abundance: NA
d_gene: NA
v_gene: TRBV19
j_gene: TRBJ2-2

CDR3nt: TGTGCCAGCAGTCCGGGGGGCTATCTTGAAAAACTGTTTTTT
CDR3aa: CASSPGGYLEKLFF
abundance: NA
d_gene: NA
v_gene: TRBV6-5
j_gene: TRBJ1-4

CDR3nt: TGCGCCAGCAGCCAGTCGGCGACAGGACATGAAAAACTGTTTTTT
CDR3aa: CASSQSATGHEKLFF
abundance: many
d_gene: NA
v_gene: TRBV4-3
j_gene: TRBJ1-4

CDR3nt: TGTGCCAGCAGCACACTGGACAGGAGGCAAGAGACCCAGTACTTC
CDR3aa: CASSTLDRRQETQYF
abundance: NA
d_gene: TRBD1
v_gene: TRBV13
j_gene: TRBJ2-5

CDR3nt: TGCGCCAGCAGCCGGACTACCTACAATGAGCAGTTCTTC
CDR3aa: CASSRTTYNEQFF
abundance: NA
d_gene: NA
v_gene: TRBV4-3
j_gene: TRBJ2-1

CDR3nt: TGTGCCTGGAGCAAACCGGGGACAGTGGGGACTGAAGCTTTCTTT
CDR3aa: CAWSKPGTVGTEAFF
abundance: NA
d_gene: TRBD1
v_gene: TRBV30
j_gene: TRBJ1-1

CDR3nt: TGTGCCAGCAGCGAGGGCAATCAGCCCCAGCATTTT
CDR3aa: CASSEGNQPQHF
abundance: NA
d_gene: NA
v_gene: TRBV7-9
j_gene: TRBJ1-5

CDR3nt: TGTGCCAGCAGCGTAGAACACCCGTACGAGCAGTACTTC
CDR3aa: CASSVEHPYEQYF
abundance: NA
d_gene: NA
v_gene: TRBV9
j_gene: TRBJ2-7

CDR3nt: TGTGCCAGCAGCGTATCGGGGAGCTACAATGAGCAGTTCTTC
CDR3aa: CASSVSGSYNEQFF
abundance: NA
d_gene: NA
v_gene: TRBV9
j_gene: TRBJ2-1

CDR3nt: TGTGCCAGCAGTTTAGGGGGTCGGCTTGGCCCCCCAACCTACGAGCAGTACTTC
CDR3aa: CASSLGGRLGPPTYEQYF
abundance: NA
d_gene: NA
v_gene: TRBV28
j_gene: TRBJ2-7

CDR3nt: TGTGCCAGCAAGGGTCTGGTCGATCAGCCCCAGCATTTT
CDR3aa: CASKGLVDQPQHF
abundance: NA
d_gene: NA
v_gene: TRBV6-6
j_gene: TRBJ1-5

CDR3nt: TGTGCCAGCTCACCAAAGGTACAGGCCTACGAGCAGTACTTC
CDR3aa: CASSPKVQAYEQYF
abundance: NA
d_gene: NA
v_gene: TRBV18
j_gene: TRBJ2-7

CDR3nt: TGTGCCAGCAAAGAGGGTAGCAATCAGCCCCAGCATTTT
CDR3aa: CASKEGSNQPQHF
abundance: NA
d_gene: NA
v_gene: TRBV28
j_gene: TRBJ1-5

CDR3nt: TGTGCCTGGAGTGAAAAGGGGTACACTGAAGCTTTCTTT
CDR3aa: CAWSEKGYTEAFF
abundance: NA
d_gene: NA
v_gene: TRBV30
j_gene: TRBJ1-1

CDR3nt: TGTGCCAGCAGCCCACGCCAAGAGACCCAGTACTTC
CDR3aa: CASSPRQETQYF
abundance: NA
d_gene: NA
v_gene: TRBV3-1/TRBV3-2
j_gene: TRBJ2-5

CDR3nt: TGTGCCAGCAGTTTCGACAGGAACTATGGCTACACCTTC
CDR3aa: CASSFDRNYGYTF
abundance: NA
d_gene: NA
v_gene: TRBV27
j_gene: TRBJ1-2

CDR3nt: TGTGCCAGCAGTTTAGGGACGGTCCACGAGCAGTACTTC
CDR3aa: CASSLGTVHEQYF
abundance: NA
d_gene: NA
v_gene: TRBV12-3/TRBV12-4
j_gene: TRBJ2-7

CDR3nt: TGTGCCAGCAGATCCGGGACCAACTACTATGGCTACACCTTC
CDR3aa: CASRSGTNYYGYTF
abundance: NA
d_gene: NA
v_gene: TRBV6-5
j_gene: TRBJ1-2

CDR3nt: TGCGCCAGCAGCTTGGTTCCCAGGGGAGAAAAACTGTTTTTT
CDR3aa: CASSLVPRGEKLFF
abundance: NA
d_gene: NA
v_gene: TRBV5-1
j_gene: TRBJ1-4

CDR3nt: TGTGCCAGCATCACTTCGCGGGATACGCAGTATTTT
CDR3aa: CASITSRDTQYF
abundance: NA
d_gene: NA
v_gene: TRBV6-5
j_gene: TRBJ2-3

CDR3nt: TGCGCCAGCAGCCAAGATGCAGGGCGGGTCGAGCAGTACTTC
CDR3aa: CASSQDAGRVEQYF
abundance: NA
d_gene: NA
v_gene: TRBV4-1
j_gene: TRBJ2-7

CDR3nt: TGCAGTGGGGGGGAACCTACGAGCGGGTACTTC
CDR3aa: CSGGEPTSGYF
abundance: NA
d_gene: NA
v_gene: TRBV20-1
j_gene: TRBJ2-7

CDR3nt: TGTGCCAGTACCGCGGGGGTTGGGGGGAACTACGAGCAGTACTTC
CDR3aa: CASTAGVGGNYEQYF
abundance: once
d_gene: TRBD2
v_gene: TRBV19
j_gene: TRBJ2-7

CDR3nt: TGCAGCATAGGACAGGGGGCGGTCGAGCAGTACTTC
CDR3aa: CSIGQGAVEQYF
abundance: NA
d_gene: TRBD1
v_gene: TRBV29-1
j_gene: TRBJ2-7

CDR3nt: TGTGCCAGCAGCCAAGAATCCGGGGCTGGCTATGGCTACACCTTC
CDR3aa: CASSQESGAGYGYTF
abundance: NA
d_gene: NA
v_gene: TRBV14
j_gene: TRBJ1-2

CDR3nt: TGTGCCAGCAGCACAGATAGCGGGGCGAACTACAATGAGCAGTTCTTC
CDR3aa: CASSTDSGANYNEQFF
abundance: NA
d_gene: TRBD2
v_gene: TRBV7-2
j_gene: TRBJ2-1

CDR3nt: TGTGCCAGCGTCCCGGGGGGTTATGGCTACACCTTC
CDR3aa: CASVPGGYGYTF
abundance: NA
d_gene: NA
v_gene: TRBV7-9
j_gene: TRBJ1-2

CDR3nt: TGCGCCAGCAGCCAAGGCTGGGCGACAGGGGGCTACGCCTACGAGCAGTACTTC
CDR3aa: CASSQGWATGGYAYEQYF
abundance: NA
d_gene: TRBD1
v_gene: TRBV4-1
j_gene: TRBJ2-7

CDR3nt: TGTGCCAGCAGCTTGAGCGTGAACACTGAAGCTTTCTTT
CDR3aa: CASSLSVNTEAFF
abundance: NA
d_gene: NA
v_gene: TRBV5-8
j_gene: TRBJ1-1

CDR3nt: TGCGCCAGCAGCCGGGACAGGGCTTCTAATGAAAAACTGTTTTTT
CDR3aa: CASSRDRASNEKLFF
abundance: NA
d_gene: TRBD1
v_gene: TRBV5-1
j_gene: TRBJ1-4

CDR3nt: TGTGCCAGTAGTATACGGACAGGAAAGAACGGCTACACCTTC
CDR3aa: CASSIRTGKNGYTF
abundance: NA
d_gene: TRBD1
v_gene: TRBV19
j_gene: TRBJ1-2

CDR3nt: TGTGCCAGCAGTTACAGGGGGCAGGATTCACCCCTCCACTTT
CDR3aa: CASSYRGQDSPLHF
abundance: NA
d_gene: TRBD1
v_gene: TRBV6-6
j_gene: TRBJ1-6